Presented here are 12 T cell receptor beta chains from one specimen sequenced in a study of blood T cells in healthy people across ages. Then a second PCR, running roughly 6 to 12 cycles, was carried out with a sample-barcoded 5' primer and a J-beta primer mix. TCRdb ran MiXCR on the 5' RACE reads and lists one entry per CDR3 protein. The profile shows hundreds of thousands of distinct CDR3 sequences, roughly half of them singletons. The sequencing input was blood. These TCRs come from a man in his 60s in good health.

V gene TRBV20-1 combines with J gene TRBJ2-3, with D maybe TRBD2 (9 bases). Looked up from germline, CDR1 is DFQATT and CDR2 is SNEGSKA (reference sequence). V lost 6 bases and J 2 bases, leaving 39 bases between the germline ends. This CDR3 comprises 22 residues. The CDR3 DNA follows: TGCAGTGCCGCAACCTCAGGACAGGGTGAGACTAGCGGTCCTCTTCTCACAGATACGCAGTATTTT. Amino acids: CSAATSGQGETSGPLLTDTQYF.

The chain recombines TRBV7-2 with TRBJ2-3, with 7 bases identical to TRBD1. This CDR3 region has 15 residues. Germline V gene lookup returns CDR1 SGHTA and CDR2 FQGNSA. Losses at the gene ends were 5 bases for V and 0 bases for J; bases not matched to a gene: 5. This CDR3 is CASSRGQLSTDTQYF. CDR3 nucleotide sequence: TGTGCCAGCAGCCGGGGACAGCTTAGCACAGATACGCAGTATTTT. Filled out from reference TRBV7-2 and TRBJ2-3, the complete variable domain reads GAGVSQSPSNKVTEKGKDVELRCDPISGHTALYWYRQSLGQGLEFLIYFQGNSAPDKSGLPSDRFSAERTGGSVSTLTIQRTQQEDSAVYLCASSRGQLSTDTQYFGPGTRLTVL.

A few counts support this clonotype. This chain joins TRBV7-2 and TRBJ2-7; D not resolved. CDR3 length: 14 amino acids. CDR1 SGHTA and CDR2 FQGNSA come from the germline V gene. V was cut by 1 base and J by 2 bases, with 9 bases left in between. CDR3 amino acids: CASSLDGRTYEQYF. The CDR3 coding sequence is TGTGCCAGCAGCTTAGATGGGCGAACCTACGAGCAGTACTTC.

This rearrangement joins TRBV6-2 or TRBV6-3 to TRBJ1-2, with D maybe TRBD1 (6 bases). The ends were cut back, 4 bases at V and 8 bases at J, with 17 bases in the middle. The CDR3 sequence is 14 residues long. Germline CDR1 reads MNHEY; CDR2 reads SVGEGT. The CDR3 bases are TGTGCCAGCAGTTGGACAGCTGCACCCATAGGCTACACCTTC. Its protein is CASSWTAAPIGYTF.

This clonotype has just a few counts. V gene TRBV9 combines with J gene TRBJ2-5; 13 nucleotides line up with TRBD2. Trimming removed 3 bases from V and 1 base from J; junction bases left unmatched: 3. The V gene's germline CDR1 is SGDLS and CDR2 YYNGEE. CDR3 size: 16 residues. The CDR3 is CASSARTSGGQETQYF. As DNA, the CDR3 is TGTGCCAGCAGCGCGAGGACTAGCGGGGGCCAAGAGACCCAGTACTTC.

The genes are TRBV20-1 and TRBJ2-1; the D is unclear. Germline CDR1 is DFQATT and CDR2 is SNEGSKA (reference sequence). The CDR3 contains 14 residues. Trimming cost V 5 bases and J 0 bases, with 11 bases left between them. Here the CDR3 reads CSAYPLDSYNEQFF. The DNA of the CDR3 is TGCAGTGCTTATCCCTTGGACTCCTACAATGAGCAGTTCTTC.

The rearrangement links TRBV27 to TRBJ2-5; D not resolved. The CDR3 runs 15 residues. CDR1 is MNHEY, CDR2 SMNVEV, per germline (reference sequence). The ends were cut back, 4 bases at V and 5 bases at J, with 17 bases in the middle. The CDR3 region is CASSSTLDGRETQYF. For the CDR3, the DNA is TGTGCCAGCAGTTCCACCCTGGACGGCCGGGAGACCCAGTACTTC.

This clonotype has more than one count but fewer than ten. The V gene is TRBV6-2 or TRBV6-3, the J gene TRBJ2-7; D assignment may be TRBD1 or TRBD2 (5 bases each). Germline lookup yields CDR1 MNHEY and CDR2 SVGEGT. CDR3 length equals 16 residues. V shed 8 bases and J shed 3 bases, with 23 bases lying between them. The CDR3 DNA reads TGTGCCAGCCGCAGCTCCGGGACGTCAGGACTCTACGAGCAGTACTTC. Amino acid sequence: CASRSSGTSGLYEQYF.

This clonotype was observed a handful of times. This may be a read error, as it is one base from a much larger clone. The chain has TRBV20-1 and TRBJ2-7; a possible D gene is TRBD1 (6 bases). Germline V gene data show CDR1 as DFQATT and CDR2 as SNEGSKA (reference sequence). The V end was cut by 0 bases, the J end by 3 bases, with 21 bases between. This CDR3 spans 17 amino acids. The CDR3 coding sequence is TGCAGTGCTAGAGATGAATGGGCCCAGGGGACCCACTACGAGCAGTACTTC. As protein: CSARDEWAQGTHYEQYF.

Concerning this clonotype itself: Just one base apart from a much larger clone, this may be a read error. The chain recombines TRBV20-1 with TRBJ2-4, with D possibly being TRBD2 (5 bases). This CDR3 is built from 12 residues. The germline CDR1 and CDR2 sequences are DFQATT and SNEGSKA (reference sequence). V dropped 3 bases and J dropped 13 bases, with 16 bases sitting between them. The CDR3 DNA sequence: TGCAGTGCTAGGGAGGACTCCGACAAGCAGTACTTC. Translating gives CSAREDSDKQYF.

The genes are TRBV7-8 and TRBJ2-7; TRBD1 matches 12 bases. Germline CDR1 and CDR2: SGHVS and FQNEAQ. The junction had 12 bases not matched to a gene; V was cut back by 4 bases and J by 2 bases. This CDR3 has 18 amino acids. The CDR3 DNA reads as TGTGCCAGCAGCTCCGGGACAGGGGGCCTCGGTAGGACCTACGAGCAGTACTTC. It translates to CASSSGTGGLGRTYEQYF.

J is TRBJ2-6 and V is TRBV6-1; D remains unclear. The CDR3 loop spans 13 amino acids. The germline V and J ends were trimmed by 8 bases and 3 bases, with 8 bases remaining between them. Germline V gene lookup returns CDR1 MNHNS and CDR2 SASEGT. CDR3 in DNA: TGTGCCAGCGGGTCCTTTGGGGCCAACGTCCTGACTTTC. It is translated as CASGSFGANVLTF.